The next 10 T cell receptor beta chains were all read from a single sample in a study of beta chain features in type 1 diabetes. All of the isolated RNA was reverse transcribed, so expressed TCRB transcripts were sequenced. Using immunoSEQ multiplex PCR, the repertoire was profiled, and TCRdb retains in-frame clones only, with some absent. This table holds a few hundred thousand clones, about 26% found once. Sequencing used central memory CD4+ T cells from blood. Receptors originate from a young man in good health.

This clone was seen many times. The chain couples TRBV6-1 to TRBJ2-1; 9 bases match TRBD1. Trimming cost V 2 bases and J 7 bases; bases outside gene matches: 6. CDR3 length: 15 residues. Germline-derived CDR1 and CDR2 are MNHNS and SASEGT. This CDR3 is CASSEHRGLRNEQFF. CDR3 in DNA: TGTGCCAGCAGTGAACACAGGGGGCTTCGGAATGAGCAGTTCTTC.

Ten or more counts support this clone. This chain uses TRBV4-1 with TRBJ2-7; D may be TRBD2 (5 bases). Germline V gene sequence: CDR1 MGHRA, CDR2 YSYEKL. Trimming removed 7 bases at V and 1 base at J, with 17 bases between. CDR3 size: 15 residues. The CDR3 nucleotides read TGCGCCAGCAAACGCGGGCCGGGTGGGTCCTACGAGCAGTACTTC. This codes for CASKRGPGGSYEQYF.

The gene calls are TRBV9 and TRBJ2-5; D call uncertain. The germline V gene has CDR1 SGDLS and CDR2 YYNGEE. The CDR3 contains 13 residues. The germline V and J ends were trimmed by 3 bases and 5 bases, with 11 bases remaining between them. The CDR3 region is CASSAYVSETQYF. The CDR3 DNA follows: TGTGCCAGCAGCGCCTATGTATCCGAGACCCAGTACTTC.

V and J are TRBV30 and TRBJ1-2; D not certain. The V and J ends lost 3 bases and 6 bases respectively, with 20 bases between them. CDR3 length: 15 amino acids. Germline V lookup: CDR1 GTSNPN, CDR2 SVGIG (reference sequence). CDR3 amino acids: CAWRPYPRRADGYTF. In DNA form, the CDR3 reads TGTGCCTGGAGGCCGTACCCTCGTCGAGCGGATGGCTACACCTTC.

CDR3 sequence (DNA): TGCGCCAGCAGCCGGGGCGGACAGGGGAGCTCCTACGAGCAGTACTTC. This encodes CASSRGGQGSSYEQYF. The chain combines TRBV5-1 with TRBJ2-7; 9 positions match TRBD1. The germline V gene encodes CDR1 SGHRS and CDR2 YFSETQ. The CDR3 length is 16 residues. V was clipped by 4 bases and J by 0 bases; unmatched bases: 8. Based on the CDR3 plus reference TRBV5-1 and TRBJ2-7, the full variable domain is KAGVTQTPRYLIKTRGQQVTLSCSPISGHRSVSWYQQTPGQGLQFLFEYFSETQRNKGNFPGRFSGRQFSNSRSEMNVSTLELGDSALYLCASSRGGQGSSYEQYFGPGTRLTVT.

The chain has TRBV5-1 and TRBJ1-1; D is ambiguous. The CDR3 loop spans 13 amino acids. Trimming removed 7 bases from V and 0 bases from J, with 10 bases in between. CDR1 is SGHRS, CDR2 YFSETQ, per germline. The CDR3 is CASCRIMNTEAFF. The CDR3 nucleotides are TGCGCCAGCTGTCGGATCATGAACACTGAAGCTTTCTTT. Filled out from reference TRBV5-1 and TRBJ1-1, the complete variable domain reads KAGVTQTPRYLIKTRGQQVTLSCSPISGHRSVSWYQQTPGQGLQFLFEYFSETQRNKGNFPGRFSGRQFSNSRSEMNVSTLELGDSALYLCASCRIMNTEAFFGQGTRLTVV.

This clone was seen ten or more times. CDR3 in DNA: TGTGCCAGCAGCCCCATCGGGCACAGGGTTGCCTACGAGCAGTACTTC. It encodes CASSPIGHRVAYEQYF. The genes are TRBV28 and TRBJ2-7; tentative D call: TRBD1 (6 bases). Trimming took 6 bases from V and 2 from J, leaving 20 bases between them. The germline gives CDR1 MDHEN, CDR2 SYDVKM. CDR3 length equals 16 residues. Using reference TRBV28 and TRBJ2-7 for the parts outside the CDR3, the full variable domain is DVKVTQSSRYLVKRTGEKVFLECVQDMDHENMFWYRQDPGLGLRLIYFSYDVKMKEKGDIPEGYSVSREKKERFSLILESASTNQTSMYLCASSPIGHRVAYEQYFGPGTRLTVT.

The CDR3, as DNA: TGTGCCACCTCAACCGGCAACATTCAGTACTTC. Its protein product is CATSTGNIQYF. The genes are TRBV7-2 and TRBJ2-4; D call uncertain. V lost 10 bases and J lost 7, with 11 bases in between. From germline, CDR1 is SGHTA and CDR2 FQGNSA. The CDR3 loop spans 11 amino acids.

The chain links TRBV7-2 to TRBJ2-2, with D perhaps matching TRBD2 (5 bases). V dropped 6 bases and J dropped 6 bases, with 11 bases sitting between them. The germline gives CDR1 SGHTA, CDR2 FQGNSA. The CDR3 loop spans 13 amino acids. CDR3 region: CASRRVYSGELFF. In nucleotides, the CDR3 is TGTGCCAGCAGGCGGGTTTACTCCGGGGAGCTGTTTTTT.

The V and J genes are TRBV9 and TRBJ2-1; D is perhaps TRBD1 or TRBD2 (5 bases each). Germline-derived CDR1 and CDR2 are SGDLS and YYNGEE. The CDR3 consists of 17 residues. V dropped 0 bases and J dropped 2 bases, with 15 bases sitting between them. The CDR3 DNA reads TGTGCCAGCAGCGTAGAAGAGGGGCGAGTTCCCTACAATGAGCAGTTCTTC. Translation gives CASSVEEGRVPYNEQFF.